This entry concerns a single T cell receptor beta chain. This clone was observed a handful of times. Its specific antigen is unknown. No much larger clonotype is one base removed from it; base qualities were not supplied. This sample stems from a study of PD-1 blockade in mismatch repair-deficient tumors (dated by TCRdb to 2015 to 2018). For the study in its entirety: Between late 2013 and 2016, the trial enrolled 75 to 95 consecutive patients with 12 types of mismatch repair-deficient cancer, all of whom had received prior treatment and were progressing. Tumor-associated T cell clones in the peripheral blood of patients responding to PD-1 blockade were tracked using deep sequencing of TCR CDR3 regions.

What the work shows at the level of the full study, not this receptor alone: Clones residing in the tumor, which were often undetectable in blood before treatment, expanded quickly after pembrolizumab and then contracted, generally before radiologic responses.

To prepare the library, the immunoSEQ multiplex PCR assay was applied. Entries here come from immuneACCESS through TCRdb and include only in-frame sequences with V and J called. Some clones fail to appear in such tables; in the studies checked, an unresolved V gene covers under half of the shortfall, and the cause of the remainder is unknown. This sample is represented by 40,000 or so clones; 75% to 90% of them were singletons. Around 1% of the sample is in the top ten clones. For every enrolled patient, mismatch repair deficiency was confirmed by either polymerase chain reaction or immunohistochemistry. TCR sequencing was carried out for three patients who responded to pembrolizumab therapy. The phase II trial prospectively tested pembrolizumab PD-1 blockade in advanced mismatch repair-deficient cancers regardless of tissue of origin. Peripheral blood T cell samples were serially collected before and at multiple times after PD-1 blockade was started. Blood sampling time points were reported as weeks after the first dose of pembrolizumab.

The source of this sequence is an adult with mismatch repair-deficient cancer. This specimen was PBMCs, taken approximately 41 weeks after starting pembrolizumab.

The nucleotide sequence reads as follows: TGTGCCAGCAGTTCATCAACCTACGAGCAGTACTTC. Its product reads: CASSSSTYEQYF. The chain uses TRBV5-6 and TRBJ2-7; no D gene can be assigned with confidence. Deletion took 5 bases off V and 2 bases off J, with a span of 8 bases between the germline ends. Including the terminal cysteine and phenylalanine, the CDR3 comprises 12 residues. The CDR3 DNA has 36 bases and is translated from base 1. The germline V gene yields SGHDT for CDR1 and YYEEEE for CDR2.